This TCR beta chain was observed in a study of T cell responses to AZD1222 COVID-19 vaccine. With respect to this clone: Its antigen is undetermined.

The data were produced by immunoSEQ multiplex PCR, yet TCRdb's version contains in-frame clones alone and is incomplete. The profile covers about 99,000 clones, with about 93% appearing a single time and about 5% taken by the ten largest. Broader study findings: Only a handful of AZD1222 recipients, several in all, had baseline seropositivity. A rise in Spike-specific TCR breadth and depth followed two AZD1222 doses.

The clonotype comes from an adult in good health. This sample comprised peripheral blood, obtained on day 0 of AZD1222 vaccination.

This chain's CDR3 is CASSHGVGIADTYEQYF. The CDR3 bases are TGCGCCAGCAGCCACGGGGTTGGGATAGCCGATACCTACGAGCAGTACTTC. The V call is TRBV4-1, the J call TRBJ2-7, with TRBD2 as a possible D gene (5 bases). Germline CDR1 MGHRA, CDR2 YSYEKL. Deletions cut 3 bases from V and 2 bases from J, with 20 bases between. The CDR3 sequence is 17 residues long.